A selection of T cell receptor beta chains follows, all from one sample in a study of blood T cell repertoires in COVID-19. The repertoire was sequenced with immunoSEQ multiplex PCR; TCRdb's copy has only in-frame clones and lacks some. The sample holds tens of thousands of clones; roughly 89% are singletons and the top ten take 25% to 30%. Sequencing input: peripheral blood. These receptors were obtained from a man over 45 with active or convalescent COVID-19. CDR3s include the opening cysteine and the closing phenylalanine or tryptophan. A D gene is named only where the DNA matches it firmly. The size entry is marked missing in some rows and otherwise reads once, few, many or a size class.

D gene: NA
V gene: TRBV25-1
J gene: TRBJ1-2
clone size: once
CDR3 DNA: TGTGCCAGCAGTGAATATGGGGAGGGCTATGGCTACACCTTC
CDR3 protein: CASSEYGEGYGYTF

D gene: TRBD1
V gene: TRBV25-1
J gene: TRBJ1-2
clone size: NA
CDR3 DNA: TGTGCCAGCAGGGAGACAGGGGGAGACTATGGCTACACCTTC
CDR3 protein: CASRETGGDYGYTF

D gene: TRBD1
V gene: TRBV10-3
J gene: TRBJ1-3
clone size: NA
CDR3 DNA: TGTGCCATCAGTGGGGGACAGGGCGATGGAAACACCATATATTTT
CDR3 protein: CAISGGQGDGNTIYF

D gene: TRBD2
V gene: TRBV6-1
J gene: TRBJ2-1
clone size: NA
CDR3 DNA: TGTGCCAGCATTGAAACTAGCGGGAGCATCAGAAGTGAGCAGTTCTTC
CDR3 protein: CASIETSGSIRSEQFF

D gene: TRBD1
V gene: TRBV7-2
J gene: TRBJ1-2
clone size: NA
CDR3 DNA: TGTGCCAGCAGCCCCCATGGACAGGGAGGAGGCAGCTATGGCTACACCTTC
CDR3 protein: CASSPHGQGGGSYGYTF

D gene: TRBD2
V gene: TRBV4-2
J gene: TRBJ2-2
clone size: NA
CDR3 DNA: TGTGCCAGCAGCCAAGAATCACACATCCGAATTGAGCGGGATGAGAACACCGGGGAGCTGTTTTTT
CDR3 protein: CASSQESHIRIERDENTGELFF

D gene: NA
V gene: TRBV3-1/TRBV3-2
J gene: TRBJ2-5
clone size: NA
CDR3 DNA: TGTGCCAGCAGCCACACTTATGAGACCCAGTACTTC
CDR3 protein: CASSHTYETQYF

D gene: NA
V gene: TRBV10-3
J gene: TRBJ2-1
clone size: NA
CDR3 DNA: TGTGCCATCAGTGAGTCGAGCGGGTGGACCTACAATGAGCAGTTCTTC
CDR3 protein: CAISESSGWTYNEQFF

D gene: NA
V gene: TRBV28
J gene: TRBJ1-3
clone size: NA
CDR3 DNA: TGTGCCAGCAGTTTGACAGCGGGCTCTGGAAACACCATATATTTT
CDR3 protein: CASSLTAGSGNTIYF

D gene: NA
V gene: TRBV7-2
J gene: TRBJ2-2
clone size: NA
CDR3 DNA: TGTGCCAGCAGCAAACCGGGACATCCGGGGGAGCTGTTTTTT
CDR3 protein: CASSKPGHPGELFF

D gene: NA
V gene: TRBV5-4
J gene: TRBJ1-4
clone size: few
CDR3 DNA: TGTGCCAGCAGCTCAGGCCATTTGTCCGCGACTAATGAAAAACTGTTTTTT
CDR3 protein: CASSSGHLSATNEKLFF

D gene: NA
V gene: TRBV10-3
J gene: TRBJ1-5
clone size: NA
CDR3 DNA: TGTGCCATCAGTGTTTCAGGGTTAAGCTATAGCAATCAGCCCCAGCATTTT
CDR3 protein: CAISVSGLSYSNQPQHF

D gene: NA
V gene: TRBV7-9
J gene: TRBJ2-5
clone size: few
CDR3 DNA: TGTGCCAGCAGCCTTAGAAGGGGGAGGTCTAGCGGACAAGAGACCCAGTACTTC
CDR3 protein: CASSLRRGRSSGQETQYF

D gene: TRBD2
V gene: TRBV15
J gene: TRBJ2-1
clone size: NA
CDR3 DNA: TGTGCCACCAGCAGAGAGAGGCCGGGACTAGCAAAGGAGCAGTTCTTC
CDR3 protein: CATSRERPGLAKEQFF

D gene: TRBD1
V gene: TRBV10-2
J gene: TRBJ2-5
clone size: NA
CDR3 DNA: TGCGCCAGCAGTGAGTGGGCCCCCACGGGACAGGGGGGAGAGACCCAGTACTTC
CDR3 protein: CASSEWAPTGQGGETQYF

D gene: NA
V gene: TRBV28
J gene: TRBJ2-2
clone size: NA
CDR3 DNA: TGTGCCAGCAGTTTTTCGGGGACTAACACCGGGGAGCTGTTTTTT
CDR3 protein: CASSFSGTNTGELFF

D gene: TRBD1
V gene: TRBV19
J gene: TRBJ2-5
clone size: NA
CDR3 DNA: TGTGCCAGTAGGAGGACAGGGGCGGAAGAGACCCAGTACTTC
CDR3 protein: CASRRTGAEETQYF

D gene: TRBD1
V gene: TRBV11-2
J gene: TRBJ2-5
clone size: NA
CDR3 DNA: TGTGCCAGCAGTAGGGGGCCTGAAGAGACCCAGTACTTC
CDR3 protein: CASSRGPEETQYF

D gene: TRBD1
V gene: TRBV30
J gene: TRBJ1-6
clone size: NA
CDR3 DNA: TGTGCCTGGAGTGGAGGACAGGGCGGTGGTAATTCACCCCTCCACTTT
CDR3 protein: CAWSGGQGGGNSPLHF

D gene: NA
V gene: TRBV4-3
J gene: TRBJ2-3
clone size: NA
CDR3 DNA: TGCGCCAGCAGCCAAGATACCAGGGCTGGCACAGATACGCAGTATTTT
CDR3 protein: CASSQDTRAGTDTQYF